The 14 T cell receptor beta chains below come from one sample, sequenced in a study of identical twins. In TCRdb, the 5' RACE reads were re-called with MiXCR into one record per CDR3 protein. The sample lists about 890,000 distinct CDR3 sequences; 12% were seen once. This sample was also put to use in a study of yellow fever vaccine responses in identical twins.

The material sequenced was PBMCs. The receptors were sampled from a woman between 18 and 30 years old in good health.

The chain joins TRBV7-6 to TRBJ2-3; D remains ambiguous. Trimming took 4 bases from V and 0 from J, leaving 8 bases between them. CDR3 size: 14 residues. CDR1 is SGHVS and CDR2 is FNYEAQ in the germline V gene. The CDR3 region is CASSSLQSTDTQYF. The CDR3 coding sequence is TGTGCCAGCAGCTCCTTACAGAGCACAGATACGCAGTATTTT.

In its sample, this clonotype was seen a few times. This chain uses TRBV6-1 with TRBJ1-1; D not resolved. Trimming shortened V by 4 bases and J by 0 bases, and 9 bases separated the two germline ends. CDR3 size: 14 residues. Germline assignment: CDR1 MNHNS and CDR2 SASEGT. CDR3 sequence reads: CASSAQTMNTEAFF. The CDR3 DNA follows: TGTGCCAGCAGTGCTCAGACGATGAACACTGAAGCTTTCTTT.

This clonotype was detected only a few times. This chain connects TRBV3-1 to TRBJ2-2; D gene uncertain. The CDR3 length is 15 residues. V was clipped by 0 bases and J by 6 bases, with 11 bases between them. Germline lookup yields CDR1 LGHDT and CDR2 YNNKEL (reference sequence). The CDR3 sequence: CASSQEGKGSGELFF. DNA of the CDR3: TGTGCCAGCAGCCAAGAGGGTAAAGGGTCCGGGGAGCTGTTTTTT.

The V call is TRBV7-9, the J call TRBJ2-2; D perhaps matches TRBD2 (7 bases). V was trimmed by 5 bases and J by 3 bases, leaving 16 bases between them. The CDR3 length is 16 residues. The germline V gene has CDR1 SEHNR and CDR2 FQNEAQ (reference sequence). CDR3: CASSPLRGADTGELFF. The CDR3 region has the DNA TGTGCCAGCAGCCCCCTCCGGGGGGCAGACACCGGGGAGCTGTTTTTT.

V and J are TRBV5-8 and TRBJ1-5; 9 nucleotides align to TRBD1. Germline trimming cut 5 bases from V and 5 bases from J; bases unmatched to any gene: 5. This CDR3 region has 14 residues. Germline lookup yields CDR1 SGHTS and CDR2 YDEGEE. CDR3 loop: CASSTGTGYQPQHF. The CDR3 DNA reads TGTGCCAGCAGTACCGGGACAGGGTATCAGCCCCAGCATTTT. The full variable domain, with the rest looked up from reference TRBV5-8 and TRBJ1-5, is EAGVTQSPTHLIKTRGQQATLRCSPISGHTSVYWYQQALGLGLQFLLWYDEGEERNRGNFPPRFSGRQFPNYSSELNVNALELEDSALYLCASSTGTGYQPQHFGDGTRLSIL.

The sample holds a few counts of this clonotype. V is TRBV7-9 and J is TRBJ2-1; TRBD1 is a possible D gene (6 bases). The germline gives CDR1 SEHNR, CDR2 FQNEAQ (reference sequence). The CDR3 runs to 14 residues. V was cut by 1 base and J by 7 bases, with 11 bases left in between. CDR3 DNA: TGTGCCAGCAGCTTAGGATGGACAGTAAATGAGCAGTTCTTC. Translation gives CASSLGWTVNEQFF.

The chain joins TRBV28 to TRBJ2-1; D unclear. With 10 bases removed from V and 5 bases from J, the gap between germline ends came to 18 bases. CDR1 is MDHEN and CDR2 is SYDVKM in the germline V gene. This CDR3 spans 14 amino acids. The CDR3 loop is CATEVVELNNEQFF. The CDR3 region has the DNA TGTGCCACCGAGGTGGTAGAATTGAACAATGAGCAGTTCTTC.

This clonotype was found a few times. This chain joins TRBV4-2 and TRBJ1-4; D unclear. V was pared by 0 bases and J by 7 bases, with 12 bases between. The CDR3 consists of 15 residues. CDR1 and CDR2 (germline): LGHNA, YNFKEQ. The CDR3 is CASSQEEARGEKLFF. The CDR3 DNA reads TGTGCCAGCAGCCAAGAGGAGGCGCGCGGTGAAAAACTGTTTTTT.

This clonotype was recorded many times. This chain uses TRBV12-3 or TRBV12-4 with TRBJ1-6; D unclear. The CDR3 consists of 15 residues. With 2 bases removed from V and 7 bases from J, the gap between germline ends came to 12 bases. DNA of the CDR3: TGTGCCAGCAGTTTACAAGGAGTGGGGAATTCACCCCTCCACTTT. This gives the protein CASSLQGVGNSPLHF.

The J gene is TRBJ2-7, the V gene TRBV7-6; a possible D gene is TRBD1 (6 bases). Germline CDR1 and CDR2: SGHVS and FNYEAQ. This CDR3 comprises 13 residues. V was cut by 5 bases and J by 4 bases, with 12 bases left in between. The chain's CDR3 is CASSPGTKYEQYF. CDR3 nucleotide sequence: TGTGCCAGCAGCCCAGGGACAAAATACGAGCAGTACTTC.

This chain connects TRBV29-1 to TRBJ2-3; no definite D call. Trimming took off 7 bases at V and 1 base at J, with 9 bases between the two ends. Per the germline V gene, CDR1 is SQVTM and CDR2 is ANQGSEA. This CDR3 contains 12 residues. The CDR3 loop reads CSASTGTDTQYF. The CDR3, as DNA: TGCAGCGCATCTACGGGCACAGATACGCAGTATTTT.

The chain uses TRBV18 and TRBJ2-3; 8 bases fit TRBD2. V shed 6 bases, J shed 4 bases, and the junction held 9 bases outside the gene matches. CDR1 and CDR2 from the germline V gene are KGHSH and LQKENI. The CDR3 has 15 amino acids. The CDR3 loop reads CASSQSGSLADTQYF. The CDR3 DNA reads as TGTGCCAGCTCCCAGAGCGGGAGTCTCGCAGATACGCAGTATTTT.

This clonotype was seen at least ten times. The genes are TRBV12-3 or TRBV12-4 and TRBJ2-2, with D possibly matching TRBD1 (5 bases). CDR3 length: 14 amino acids. V lost 6 bases, J lost 1 base, and 9 bases lay in between. Here the CDR3 reads CASSAGQNTGELFF. CDR3 sequence (DNA): TGTGCCAGCAGCGCCGGACAGAACACCGGGGAGCTGTTTTTT.

This clonotype occurred a few times. This chain connects TRBV20-1 to TRBJ2-7; 9 bases map to TRBD2. Germline lookup yields CDR1 DFQATT and CDR2 SNEGSKA (reference sequence). With V trimmed by 0 bases and J by 3 bases, 12 bases remained unmatched. There are 17 residues in the CDR3. In DNA form, the CDR3 reads TGCAGTGCTAGAGATCGCTTGGCTAGCGGGACGCTCTACGAGCAGTACTTC. Translation: CSARDRLASGTLYEQYF.